One sample yielded the 10 T cell receptor beta chains listed below, sequenced in a study of T cell responses to AZD1222 COVID-19 vaccine. Clones were sequenced by immunoSEQ multiplex PCR, and TCRdb holds only the in-frame ones, with some missing. The sample gives 170,000 or so clones, 90% of which show up once; around 2.9% is in the top ten. Specimen: peripheral blood, collected on day 0 of AZD1222 vaccination. The receptor source for this set is an adult in good health.

The genes are TRBV2 and TRBJ1-1; TRBD1 aligns across 10 bases. The V gene's germline CDR1 is SNHLY and CDR2 FYNNEI. The junction had 1 base not matched to a gene; V was cut back by 5 bases and J by 4 bases. The CDR3 totals 13 residues. The CDR3 sequence is CASSRDRGTEAFF. The CDR3 coding sequence is TGTGCCAGCAGTCGGGACAGGGGCACTGAAGCTTTCTTT.

The chain is built from TRBV6-5 and TRBJ2-5; TRBD2 matches 8 bases. Germline assignment: CDR1 MNHEY and CDR2 SVGAGI. The CDR3 is 14 residues long. Germline trimming cut 6 bases from V and 5 bases from J; bases unmatched to any gene: 8. The chain's CDR3 is CASRLGGAVETQYF. The CDR3 DNA follows: TGTGCCAGCAGACTCGGGGGGGCCGTGGAGACCCAGTACTTC.

About this clone itself: One end of the junction varies from germline; a read error may be responsible. The rearrangement links TRBV25-1 to TRBJ2-7; D may be TRBD2 (7 bases). Germline V lookup: CDR1 MGHDK, CDR2 SYGVNS. The CDR3 runs to 13 residues. The CDR3 sequence is CASREGGTYEQYF. The CDR3 bases are TGTGCCAGCCGTGAGGGGGGGACCTACGAGCAGTACTTC.

This clone has just a few counts. The rearrangement links TRBV14 to TRBJ2-2, with D maybe TRBD1 (6 bases). The CDR3 is 16 amino acids. V was trimmed by 0 bases and J by 1 base, leaving 9 bases between them. CDR1 and CDR2 (germline): SGHDN, FVKESK. Here the CDR3 DNA reads TGTGCCAGCAGCCAAGATAGACAGGTGAACACCGGGGAGCTGTTTTTT. Residues: CASSQDRQVNTGELFF. Full variable domain (rest looked up from reference TRBV14 and TRBJ2-2): EAGVTQFPSHSVIEKGQTVTLRCDPISGHDNLYWYRRVMGKEIKFLLHFVKESKQDESGMPNNRFLAERTGGTYSTLKVQPAELEDSGVYFCASSQDRQVNTGELFFGEGSRLTVL.

The V call is TRBV6-2 or TRBV6-3, the J call TRBJ2-7; D gene unclear. CDR3 length: 12 amino acids. The ends were cut back, 6 bases at V and 6 bases at J, with 12 bases in the middle. The V gene's germline CDR1 is MNHEY and CDR2 SVGEGT. CDR3 residues: CASSQGLGEQYF. Written as DNA, the CDR3 is TGTGCCAGCAGCCAAGGTTTGGGCGAGCAGTACTTC.

The CDR3: CASRAQGTDTQYF. The CDR3 nucleotides are TGCGCCAGCCGGGCCCAGGGCACAGATACGCAGTATTTT. This chain joins TRBV5-1 and TRBJ2-3; D remains unclear. CDR1 SGHRS and CDR2 YFSETQ come from the germline V gene. The CDR3 is 13 residues long. V was pared by 7 bases and J by 1 base, with 10 bases between.

The rearrangement joins TRBV5-1 to TRBJ1-1; tentative D call: TRBD1 (6 bases). Trimming took 0 bases from V and 4 from J, leaving 10 bases between them. This CDR3 comprises 14 residues. Germline lookup yields CDR1 SGHRS and CDR2 YFSETQ. CDR3 in DNA: TGCGCCAGCAGCTTGGACCGAGGGGGCACTGAAGCTTTCTTT. Translation: CASSLDRGGTEAFF.

The chain combines TRBV2 with TRBJ2-3; 7 bases agree with TRBD1. The V and J ends lost 2 bases and 4 bases, in that order; junction bases with no gene match: 3. The CDR3 is made up of 14 amino acids. Germline CDR1 SNHLY, CDR2 FYNNEI. CDR3 sequence: CASSEYQGADTQYF. In nucleotides, the CDR3 is TGTGCCAGCAGTGAATATCAGGGGGCAGATACGCAGTATTTT.

The J gene is TRBJ1-2, the V gene TRBV27, with 9 positions matching TRBD1. The CDR3 is 16 residues long. Germline-derived CDR1 and CDR2 are MNHEY and SMNVEV (reference sequence). The ends lost 8 bases at V and 8 bases at J; junction bases unmatched: 18. CDR3 region: CASQSLKTGGSGGYTF. The CDR3 coding sequence is TGTGCCAGCCAGAGTTTAAAAACAGGGGGCTCTGGAGGCTACACCTTC.

The rearrangement links TRBV7-3 to TRBJ1-1; D gene ambiguous. The germline V and J ends were trimmed by 5 bases and 1 base, with 8 bases remaining between them. The germline V gene encodes CDR1 SGHTA and CDR2 FQGTGA. This CDR3 is 13 amino acids long. The CDR3 spells CASSAVTNTEAFF. The CDR3 DNA reads as TGTGCCAGCAGCGCCGTCACGAACACTGAAGCTTTCTTT.